Below, 3 T cell receptor beta chains from the same sample are listed, as sequenced in a study of blood T cell repertoires in COVID-19. Using immunoSEQ multiplex PCR, the repertoire was profiled, and TCRdb retains in-frame clones only, with some absent. This table holds about 390,000 clones, more than 70% found once. Sequenced input: peripheral blood. The receptors originated from a woman aged 60 to 75 with COVID-19, enrolled during active disease.

V and J are TRBV7-9 and TRBJ2-3, with 7 bases that match TRBD2. Germline CDR1 and CDR2: SEHNR and FQNEAQ (reference sequence). Germline trimming cut 4 bases from V and 0 bases from J; bases unmatched to any gene: 4. The CDR3 runs to 15 residues. The CDR3 DNA reads TGTGCCAGCAGCTCATCGGGACTAAGCACAGATACGCAGTATTTT. As protein: CASSSSGLSTDTQYF.

In this sample, this clone turned up once. V usage is TRBV5-6 and J usage is TRBJ2-5; D is unclear. The CDR3 has 14 amino acids. CDR1 SGHDT and CDR2 YYEEEE come from the germline V gene. Deletions cut 1 base from V and 4 bases from J, with 11 bases between. The chain's CDR3 is CASSLPRTGETQYF. The CDR3 bases are TGTGCCAGCAGCTTGCCTAGAACTGGAGAGACCCAGTACTTC.

This chain connects TRBV7-2 to TRBJ1-2; D gene unclear. CDR1 is SGHTA, CDR2 FQGNSA, per germline. V gave up 1 base and J gave up 6 bases, with 9 bases separating them. The CDR3 length is 13 residues. CDR3 in DNA: TGTGCCAGCAGCTTAGTGGTGGCCCATGGCTACACCTTC. Its protein product is CASSLVVAHGYTF.